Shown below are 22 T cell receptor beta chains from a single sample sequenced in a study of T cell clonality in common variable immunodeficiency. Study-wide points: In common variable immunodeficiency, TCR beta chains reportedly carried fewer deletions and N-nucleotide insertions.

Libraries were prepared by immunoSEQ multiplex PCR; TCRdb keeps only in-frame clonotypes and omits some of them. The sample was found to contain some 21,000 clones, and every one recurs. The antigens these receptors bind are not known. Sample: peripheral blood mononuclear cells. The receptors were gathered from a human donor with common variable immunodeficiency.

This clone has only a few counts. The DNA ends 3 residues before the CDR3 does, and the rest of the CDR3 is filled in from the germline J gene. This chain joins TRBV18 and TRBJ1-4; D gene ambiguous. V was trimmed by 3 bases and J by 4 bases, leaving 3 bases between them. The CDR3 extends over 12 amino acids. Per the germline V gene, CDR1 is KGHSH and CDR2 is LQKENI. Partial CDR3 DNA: TGTGCCAGCTCACCCTATAATGAAAAA. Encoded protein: CASSPYNEK. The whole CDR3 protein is CASSPYNEKLFF.

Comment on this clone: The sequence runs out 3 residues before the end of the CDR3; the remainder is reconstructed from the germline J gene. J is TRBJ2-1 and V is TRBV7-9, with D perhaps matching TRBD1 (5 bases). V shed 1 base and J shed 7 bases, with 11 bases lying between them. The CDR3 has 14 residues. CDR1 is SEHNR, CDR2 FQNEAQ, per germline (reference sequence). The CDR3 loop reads CASSLDRQGNEQFF. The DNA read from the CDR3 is TGTGCCAGCAGCTTAGATCGTCAGGGAAATGAG.

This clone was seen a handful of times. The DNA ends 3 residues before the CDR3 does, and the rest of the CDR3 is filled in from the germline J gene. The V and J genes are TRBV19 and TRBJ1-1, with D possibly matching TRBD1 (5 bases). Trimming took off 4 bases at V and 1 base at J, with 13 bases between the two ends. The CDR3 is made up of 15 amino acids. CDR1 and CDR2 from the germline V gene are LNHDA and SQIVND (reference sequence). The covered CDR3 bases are TGTGCCAGTAGTAGTATTTTCAGGGAGAACACTGAA. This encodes CASSSIFRENTE. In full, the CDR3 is CASSSIFRENTEAFF.

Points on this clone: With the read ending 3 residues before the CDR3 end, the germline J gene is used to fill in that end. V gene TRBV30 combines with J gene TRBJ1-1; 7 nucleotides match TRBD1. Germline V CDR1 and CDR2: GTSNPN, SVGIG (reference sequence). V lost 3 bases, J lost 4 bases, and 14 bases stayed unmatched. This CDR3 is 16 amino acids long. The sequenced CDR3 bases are TGTGCCTGGAGCACAGGGGATTTTGGTTTGGTCACTGAA. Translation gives CAWSTGDFGLVTE. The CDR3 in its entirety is CAWSTGDFGLVTEAFF.

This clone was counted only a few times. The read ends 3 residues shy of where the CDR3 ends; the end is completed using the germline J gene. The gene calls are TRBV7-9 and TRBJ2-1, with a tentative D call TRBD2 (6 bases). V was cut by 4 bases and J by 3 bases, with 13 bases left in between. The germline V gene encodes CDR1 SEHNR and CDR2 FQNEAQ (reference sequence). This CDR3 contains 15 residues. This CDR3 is CASSSGLAFYNEQFF. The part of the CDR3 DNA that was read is TGTGCCAGCAGCTCGGGGCTAGCGTTCTACAATGAG.

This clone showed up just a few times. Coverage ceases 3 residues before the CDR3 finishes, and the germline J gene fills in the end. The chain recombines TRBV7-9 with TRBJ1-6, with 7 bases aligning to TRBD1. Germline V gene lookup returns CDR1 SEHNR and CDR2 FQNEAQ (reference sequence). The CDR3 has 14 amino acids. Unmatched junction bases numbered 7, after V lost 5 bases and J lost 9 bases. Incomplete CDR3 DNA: TGTGCCAGCAGCCAGGGGGGAATTGGTTCACCC. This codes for CASSQGGIGSP. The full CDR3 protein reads CASSQGGIGSPLHF.

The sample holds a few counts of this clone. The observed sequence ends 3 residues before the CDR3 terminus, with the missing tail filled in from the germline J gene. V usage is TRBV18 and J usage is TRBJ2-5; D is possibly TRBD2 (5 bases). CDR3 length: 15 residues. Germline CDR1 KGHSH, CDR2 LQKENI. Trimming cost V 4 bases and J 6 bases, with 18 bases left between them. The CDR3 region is CASSLSEGRRKTQYF. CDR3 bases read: TGTGCCAGCTCACTAAGTGAGGGTAGGAGGAAGACC.

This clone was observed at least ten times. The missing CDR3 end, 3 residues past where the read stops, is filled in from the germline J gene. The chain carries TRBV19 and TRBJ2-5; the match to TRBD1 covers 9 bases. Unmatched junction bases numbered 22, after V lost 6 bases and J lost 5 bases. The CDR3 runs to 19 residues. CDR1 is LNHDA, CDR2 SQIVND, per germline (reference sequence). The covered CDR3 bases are TGTGCCAGTAGCTCTTCCGGGACAGGGTGGTCTGGTGTCCTGGAGACC. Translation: CASSSSGTGWSGVLET. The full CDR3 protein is CASSSSGTGWSGVLETQYF.

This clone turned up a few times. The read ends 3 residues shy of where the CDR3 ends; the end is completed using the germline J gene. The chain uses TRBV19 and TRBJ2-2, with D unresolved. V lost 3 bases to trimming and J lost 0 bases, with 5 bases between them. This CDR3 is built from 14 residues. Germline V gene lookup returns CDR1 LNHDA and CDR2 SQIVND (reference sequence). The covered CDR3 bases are TGTGCCAGTAGTATTACAACGAACACCGGGGAG. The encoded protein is CASSITTNTGE. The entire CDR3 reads CASSITTNTGELFF.

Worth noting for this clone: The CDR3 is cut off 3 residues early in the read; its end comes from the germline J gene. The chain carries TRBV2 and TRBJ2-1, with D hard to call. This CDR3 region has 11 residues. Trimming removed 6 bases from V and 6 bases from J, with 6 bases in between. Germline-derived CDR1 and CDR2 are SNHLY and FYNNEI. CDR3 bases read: TGTGCCAGCAGAGGCGGCAATGAG. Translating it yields CASRGGNE. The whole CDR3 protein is CASRGGNEQFF.

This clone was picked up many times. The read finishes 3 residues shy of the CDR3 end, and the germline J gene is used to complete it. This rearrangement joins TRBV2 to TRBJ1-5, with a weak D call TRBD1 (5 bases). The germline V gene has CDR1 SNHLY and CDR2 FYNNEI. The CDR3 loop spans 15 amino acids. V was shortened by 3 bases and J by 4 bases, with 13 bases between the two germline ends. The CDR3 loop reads CASSDPGEGNQPQHF. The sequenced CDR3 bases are TGTGCCAGCAGTGACCCGGGGGAGGGAAATCAGCCC.

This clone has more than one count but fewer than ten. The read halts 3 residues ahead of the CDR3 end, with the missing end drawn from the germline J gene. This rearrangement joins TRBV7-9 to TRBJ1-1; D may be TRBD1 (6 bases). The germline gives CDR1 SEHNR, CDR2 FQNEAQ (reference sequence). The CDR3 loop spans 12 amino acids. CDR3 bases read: TGTGCCAGCAGCTTGACCGGGACAGAA. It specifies CASSLTGTE. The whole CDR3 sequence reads CASSLTGTEAFF.

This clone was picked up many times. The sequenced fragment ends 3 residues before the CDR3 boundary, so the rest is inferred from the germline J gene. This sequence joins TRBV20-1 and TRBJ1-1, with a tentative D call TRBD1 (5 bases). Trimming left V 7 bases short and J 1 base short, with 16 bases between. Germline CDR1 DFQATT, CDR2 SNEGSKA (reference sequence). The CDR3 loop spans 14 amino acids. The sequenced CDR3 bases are TGCAGTGTAGTTCATCCAGACAGGAACACTGAA. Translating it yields CSVVHPDRNTE. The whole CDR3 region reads CSVVHPDRNTEAFF.

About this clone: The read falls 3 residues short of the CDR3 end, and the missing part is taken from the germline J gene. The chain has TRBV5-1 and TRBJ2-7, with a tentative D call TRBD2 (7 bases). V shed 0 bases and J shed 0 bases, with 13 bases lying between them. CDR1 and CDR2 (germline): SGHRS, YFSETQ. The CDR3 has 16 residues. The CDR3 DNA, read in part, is TGCGCCAGCAGCTTGGGTGGGGGGGCCTTCTCCTACGAG. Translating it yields CASSLGGGAFSYE. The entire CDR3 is CASSLGGGAFSYEQYF.

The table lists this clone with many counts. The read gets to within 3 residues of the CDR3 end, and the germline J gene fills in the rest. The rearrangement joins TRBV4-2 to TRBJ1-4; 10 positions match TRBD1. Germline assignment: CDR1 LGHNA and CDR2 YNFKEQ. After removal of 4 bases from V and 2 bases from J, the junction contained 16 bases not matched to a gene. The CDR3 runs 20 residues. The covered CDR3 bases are TGTGCCAGCAGCCCTCCGGGACAGGGGATTTTTGTGTGGACTAATGAAAAA. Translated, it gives CASSPPGQGIFVWTNEK. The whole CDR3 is CASSPPGQGIFVWTNEKLFF.

The CDR3 spells CAWSSSYEQYF. CDR3 DNA (partial): TGTGCCTGGAGTTCCAGCTACGAG. The gene calls are TRBV30 and TRBJ2-7; D uncertain. The CDR3 end is not reached by the read, which stops 3 residues before it; the germline J gene fills it in. The V end lost 2 bases, the J end lost 3 bases, and 5 bases lay between the germline ends. Looked up from germline, CDR1 is GTSNPN and CDR2 is SVGIG (reference sequence). This CDR3 has 11 amino acids.

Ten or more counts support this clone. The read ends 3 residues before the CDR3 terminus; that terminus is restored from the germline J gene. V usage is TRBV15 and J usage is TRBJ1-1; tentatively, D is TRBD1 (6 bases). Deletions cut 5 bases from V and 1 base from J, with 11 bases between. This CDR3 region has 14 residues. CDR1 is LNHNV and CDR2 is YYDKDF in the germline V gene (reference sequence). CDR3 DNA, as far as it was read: TGTGCCACCAGCCCCCGACAGGAGAACACTGAA. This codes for CATSPRQENTE. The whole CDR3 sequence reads CATSPRQENTEAFF.

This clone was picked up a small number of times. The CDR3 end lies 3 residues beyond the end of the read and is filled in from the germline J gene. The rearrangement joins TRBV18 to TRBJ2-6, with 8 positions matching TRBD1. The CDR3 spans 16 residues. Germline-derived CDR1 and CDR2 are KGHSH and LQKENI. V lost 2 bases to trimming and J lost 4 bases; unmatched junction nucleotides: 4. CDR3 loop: CASSPTGGLGANVLTF. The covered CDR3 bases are TGTGCCAGCTCACCAACAGGGGGTTTAGGGGCCAACGTC.

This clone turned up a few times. The CDR3 loop reads CASVTGLAGVGETQYF. Incomplete CDR3 DNA: TGTGCCAGCGTTACGGGGTTAGCGGGAGTCGGTGAGACC. The J gene is TRBJ2-5, the V gene TRBV2; 9 bases map to TRBD2. The observed sequence ends 3 residues before the CDR3 terminus, with the missing tail filled in from the germline J gene. V was clipped by 8 bases and J by 5 bases; unmatched bases: 15. This CDR3 contains 16 residues. Germline V CDR1 and CDR2: SNHLY, FYNNEI.

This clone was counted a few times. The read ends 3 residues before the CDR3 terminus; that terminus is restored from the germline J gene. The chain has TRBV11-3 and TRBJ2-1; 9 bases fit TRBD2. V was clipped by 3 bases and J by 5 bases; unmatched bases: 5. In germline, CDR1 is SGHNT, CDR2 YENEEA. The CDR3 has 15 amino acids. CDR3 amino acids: CASSFSGSLDNEQFF. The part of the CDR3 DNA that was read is TGTGCCAGCAGCTTTAGCGGGAGTCTTGACAATGAG.

The part of the CDR3 DNA that was read is TGTGCCAGCAGCTTGACAGGGGCAAGCTACGAG. Its protein is CASSLTGASYE. The complete CDR3 protein is CASSLTGASYEQYF. The J gene is TRBJ2-7, the V gene TRBV5-4; TRBD1 matches at 7 bases. The read is 3 residues too short to cover the CDR3 end, so that end is filled in from the germline J gene. The CDR3 consists of 14 residues. The junction had 4 bases not matched to a gene; V was cut back by 1 base and J by 3 bases. CDR1 and CDR2 (germline): SGHNT, YYREEE (reference sequence).

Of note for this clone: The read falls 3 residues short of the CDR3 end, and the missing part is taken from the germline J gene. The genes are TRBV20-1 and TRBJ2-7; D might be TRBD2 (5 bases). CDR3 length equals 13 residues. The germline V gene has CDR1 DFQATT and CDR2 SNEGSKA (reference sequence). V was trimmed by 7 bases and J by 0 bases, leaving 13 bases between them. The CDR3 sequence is CSGLLTSSYEQYF. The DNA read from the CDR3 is TGCAGTGGCCTACTAACTAGCTCCTACGAG.